These 26 T cell receptor beta chains came from one sample sequenced in a study of identical twins. TCRdb reanalysed the 5' RACE reads using MiXCR and keeps one entry per CDR3 protein. The data show around 200,000 distinct CDR3 sequences, with roughly 9.4% seen just once and just over 5% held by the top ten. Material for sequencing was memory (CD45RO+) T cells sorted from blood. The receptors come from a woman under 30 in good health.

This clonotype was recorded many times. J is TRBJ2-7 and V is TRBV9; D is unclear. The CDR3 length is 13 residues. V was clipped by 2 bases and J by 0 bases, with 6 bases between them. CDR1 SGDLS and CDR2 YYNGEE come from the germline V gene. CDR3 protein: CASSVDGSYEQYF. For the CDR3, the DNA is TGTGCCAGCAGCGTGGACGGCTCCTACGAGCAGTACTTC.

V usage is TRBV2 and J usage is TRBJ2-7; D is unresolved. The CDR3 loop spans 12 amino acids. Germline CDR1 and CDR2: SNHLY and FYNNEI. Trimming took off 8 bases at V and 2 bases at J, with 10 bases between the two ends. The CDR3 is CASRAVPYEQYF. CDR3 DNA: TGTGCCAGCCGGGCGGTTCCCTACGAGCAGTACTTC.

The chain joins TRBV6-2 or TRBV6-3 to TRBJ2-3; either TRBD1 or TRBD2 may supply D (5 bases each). This CDR3 is 16 amino acids long. CDR1 is MNHEY, CDR2 SVGEGT, per germline. The V and J ends lost 4 bases and 0 bases respectively, with 14 bases between them. The CDR3 DNA reads TGTGCCAGCAGTTCCGGGACCCAACCTAGCACAGATACGCAGTATTTT. This translates into CASSSGTQPSTDTQYF.

This chain links TRBV7-2 with TRBJ2-3, with D uncertain. Germline V gene data show CDR1 as SGHTA and CDR2 as FQGNSA. Deletions cut 2 bases from V and 1 base from J, with 10 bases between. This CDR3 spans 15 amino acids. DNA of the CDR3: TGTGCCAGCAGCTTAATAAGAGTTGGCACAGATACGCAGTATTTT. Its protein product is CASSLIRVGTDTQYF.

V usage is TRBV5-5 and J usage is TRBJ2-1, with D tentatively TRBD2 (5 bases). Looked up from germline, CDR1 is SGHKS and CDR2 is YYEKEE (reference sequence). CDR3 length: 15 amino acids. V was pared by 3 bases and J by 1 base, with 11 bases between. The CDR3 is CASSWAADSYNEQFF. CDR3 DNA sequence: TGTGCCAGCAGCTGGGCAGCGGATTCCTACAATGAGCAGTTCTTC.

This clonotype was seen a handful of times. This rearrangement joins TRBV4-3 to TRBJ2-2; possibly TRBD1 or TRBD2 for D (5 bases each). V lost 1 base, J lost 4 bases, and 19 bases lay in between. The CDR3 consists of 18 residues. From germline, CDR1 is LGHNA and CDR2 YSLEER. The CDR3 spells CASSQGPPGTTITGELFF. CDR3 coding DNA: TGCGCCAGCAGCCAAGGTCCTCCCGGGACCACCATCACCGGGGAGCTGTTTTTT.

This clonotype was seen a few times. The chain joins TRBV5-1 to TRBJ1-2, with D possibly TRBD1 on 6 matching bases. V dropped 4 bases and J dropped 3 bases, with 13 bases sitting between them. Germline assignment: CDR1 SGHRS and CDR2 YFSETQ. There are 14 residues in the CDR3. The CDR3 loop is CASSQGHRDYGYTF. The CDR3 bases are TGCGCCAGCAGCCAGGGACATCGGGACTATGGCTACACCTTC.

V is TRBV7-6 and J is TRBJ2-7; the D is unclear. Between the trimmed V and J ends, which lost 5 bases and 4 bases, there was a span of 12 bases. The CDR3 runs to 13 residues. Germline V gene data show CDR1 as SGHVS and CDR2 as FNYEAQ. In DNA form, the CDR3 reads TGTGCCAGCAGCCGCGGTCGCCTTTACGAGCAGTACTTC. Translated, it gives CASSRGRLYEQYF.

The table lists this clonotype with a few counts. This chain joins TRBV2 and TRBJ1-3, with 8 bases lining up with TRBD1. The CDR3 totals 15 residues. Germline trimming cut 4 bases from V and 4 bases from J; bases unmatched to any gene: 6. Germline values: CDR1 SNHLY, CDR2 FYNNEI. CDR3 region: CASSGTGGRGNTIYF. In DNA, the CDR3 is TGTGCCAGCAGTGGAACAGGGGGACGAGGAAACACCATATATTTT.

The chain couples TRBV7-2 to TRBJ2-7, with 8 bases matching TRBD2. Trimming at V came to 0 bases and at J to 3 bases, leaving 10 bases not matched to a gene. The V gene's germline CDR1 is SGHTA and CDR2 FQGNSA. This CDR3 contains 17 residues. CDR3: CASSLAASGGSLYEQYF. In nucleotides, the CDR3 is TGTGCCAGCAGCTTAGCGGCCAGCGGGGGATCCCTCTACGAGCAGTACTTC.

The rearrangement uses TRBV20-1 and TRBJ2-5; 11 bases match TRBD2. This CDR3 has 20 residues. Looked up from germline, CDR1 is DFQATT and CDR2 is SNEGSKA (reference sequence). V shed 0 bases, J shed 0 bases, and the junction held 15 bases outside the gene matches. For the CDR3, the DNA is TGCAGTGCTAGAGACTTTTTGGGACTAGCGGCCCGGGGAAACCAAGAGACCCAGTACTTC. Translation: CSARDFLGLAARGNQETQYF.

This clonotype was observed a handful of times. The rearrangement uses TRBV18 and TRBJ1-1; D is possibly TRBD1 (6 bases). The CDR3 contains 14 residues. The germline V gene encodes CDR1 KGHSH and CDR2 LQKENI. Trimming pared 4 bases from V and 1 base from J, leaving 10 bases between. The CDR3 region is CASSLLQGNTEAFF. In nucleotides, the CDR3 is TGTGCCAGCTCACTACTACAGGGGAACACTGAAGCTTTCTTT.

This clonotype appeared a few times. The chain recombines TRBV3-1 with TRBJ1-2; TRBD1 matches 9 bases. Germline CDR1 is LGHDT and CDR2 is YNNKEL (reference sequence). V lost 4 bases, J lost 6 bases, and 3 bases stayed unmatched. The CDR3 totals 13 residues. The CDR3 protein is CASSPRQGDGYTF. The CDR3, as DNA: TGTGCCAGCAGCCCTCGACAGGGGGATGGCTACACCTTC.

This clonotype was recorded at least ten times. The chain couples TRBV7-2 to TRBJ2-7; D is unresolved. V was clipped by 1 base and J by 0 bases, with 7 bases between them. CDR1 SGHTA and CDR2 FQGNSA come from the germline V gene. CDR3 length: 14 amino acids. The CDR3 DNA reads as TGTGCCAGCAGCTTAGGAAGCGTCTCCTACGAGCAGTACTTC. It specifies CASSLGSVSYEQYF.

This clonotype was recorded a few times. J is TRBJ2-3 and V is TRBV6-5; D uncertain. The CDR3 runs 13 residues. CDR1 and CDR2 from the germline V gene are MNHEY and SVGAGI. V was cut by 2 bases and J by 6 bases, with 9 bases left in between. CDR3 nucleotides: TGTGCCAGCAGTTACCAGCAGGTGGATACGCAGTATTTT. Its protein product is CASSYQQVDTQYF.

The chain uses TRBV5-1 and TRBJ2-7; 9 bases are shared with TRBD2. CDR3 length equals 15 residues. Losses at the gene ends were 2 bases for V and 3 bases for J; bases not matched to a gene: 6. CDR1 is SGHRS and CDR2 is YFSETQ in the germline V gene. CDR3 protein: CASSFSGTSSYEQYF. In nucleotides, the CDR3 is TGCGCCAGCAGCTTTTCTGGGACTAGCAGCTACGAGCAGTACTTC.

This clonotype occurred many times. The chain carries TRBV5-1 and TRBJ2-1, with 9 bases matching TRBD1. The germline V gene has CDR1 SGHRS and CDR2 YFSETQ. The V segment lost 4 bases and the J segment 4 bases; nucleotides outside the gene matches: 6. The CDR3 is 15 amino acids. CDR3 residues: CASSPGQGPYNEQFF. CDR3 DNA: TGCGCCAGCAGCCCGGGACAGGGCCCTTACAATGAGCAGTTCTTC.

This clonotype was counted many times. The chain has TRBV12-3 or TRBV12-4 and TRBJ2-7; unclear D gene. This CDR3 is 13 amino acids long. Trimming cost V 5 bases and J 4 bases, with 12 bases left between them. This chain's CDR3 is CASSPHQQYEQYF. The CDR3 region has the DNA TGTGCCAGCAGTCCCCATCAGCAGTACGAGCAGTACTTC.

The chain has TRBV12-3 or TRBV12-4 and TRBJ2-3; D gene uncertain. The CDR3 runs 16 residues. Trimming removed 3 bases at V and 2 bases at J, with 15 bases between. CDR3 nucleotides: TGTGCCAGCAGTTTTCGGGCGGATTACCCCACAGATACGCAGTATTTT. Its translation: CASSFRADYPTDTQYF.

The table lists this clonotype with many counts. CDR3 nucleotide sequence: TGTGCCAGCAGCCCATGGGGGGCTAATAAGGTTGAGCAGTTCTTC. It encodes CASSPWGANKVEQFF. The genes are TRBV7-8 and TRBJ2-1; D might be TRBD1 or TRBD2, each matching 6 bases. The CDR3 has 15 residues. Trimming removed 5 bases from V and 9 bases from J, with 20 bases in between. The germline CDR1 and CDR2 sequences are SGHVS and FQNEAQ.

The V gene is TRBV20-1, the J gene TRBJ2-2; TRBD2 matches at 11 bases. The CDR3 is made up of 14 amino acids. Looked up from germline, CDR1 is DFQATT and CDR2 is SNEGSKA (reference sequence). The J segment lost 5 bases and the V segment lost 2 bases, leaving 1 base of the junction unmatched. The CDR3 loop is CSARIAGGTGELFF. The CDR3 DNA sequence: TGCAGTGCTAGAATAGCGGGGGGGACCGGGGAGCTGTTTTTT.

The rearrangement links TRBV20-1 to TRBJ2-7; 10 nucleotides align to TRBD2. This CDR3 spans 14 amino acids. Germline CDR1 reads DFQATT; CDR2 reads SNEGSKA (reference sequence). V trimming: 2 bases; J trimming: 5 bases; junction bases outside the gene matches: 6. CDR3 DNA sequence: TGCAGTGCTAGACGAAGCGGGGGGGATAACGAGCAGTACTTC. Amino acids: CSARRSGGDNEQYF.

The chain uses TRBV3-1 and TRBJ2-2; 7 nucleotides line up with TRBD1. Germline V gives CDR1 LGHDT, CDR2 YNNKEL (reference sequence). The CDR3 is 15 residues long. V shed 1 base, J shed 4 bases, and the junction held 3 bases outside the gene matches. The chain's CDR3 is CASSQVGQATGELFF. The CDR3 nucleotides read TGTGCCAGCAGCCAAGTTGGACAGGCCACCGGGGAGCTGTTTTTT.

This clonotype was counted ten times or more. CDR3 in DNA: TGTGCCAGCAGCCTACAAACGAGCGGAGATCAGAATGAGCAGTTCTTC. It codes for CASSLQTSGDQNEQFF. The chain uses TRBV21-1 and TRBJ2-1; TRBD2 is the table's D call, not checked against the DNA. TRBV21-1 is labeled a pseudogene. There are 16 residues in the CDR3.

This clonotype was observed at least ten times. This chain joins TRBV20-1 and TRBJ2-1, with TRBD2 matching 13 bases. This CDR3 contains 15 residues. The germline gives CDR1 DFQATT, CDR2 SNEGSKA (reference sequence). The V and J ends lost 0 bases and 9 bases, in that order; junction bases with no gene match: 5. This CDR3 is CSARDLTSGGLEQFF. CDR3 DNA: TGCAGTGCTAGAGATTTGACTAGCGGGGGGCTTGAGCAGTTCTTC.

This sequence joins TRBV7-9 and TRBJ1-6; D uncertain. Per the germline V gene, CDR1 is SEHNR and CDR2 is FQNEAQ (reference sequence). This CDR3 has 16 amino acids. Trimming took off 1 base at V and 9 bases at J, with 16 bases between the two ends. The CDR3 DNA is TGTGCCAGCAGCTTAGGATCGGGTTCCGATGCTTCACCCCTCCACTTT. It specifies CASSLGSGSDASPLHF.